The 9 T cell receptor beta chains below come from one sample, sequenced in a study of PD-1 blockade in classical Hodgkin lymphoma (dated by TCRdb to about 2020). Library prep was done by the immunoSEQ multiplex PCR assay. What TCRdb holds here is the immuneACCESS table cut down to in-frame rearrangements. Part of the clones is not present; checked against another copy, under half of the missing clones reflect an unresolved V gene, and the others are unexplained. The sample records some 22,000 clones, 80% of which are singletons. 15% to 20% of the sample is taken by the ten largest. According to the study, the label for this sample's time point signals: cycle 2 day 1 (C2D1) of nivolumab. Every trial patient had relapsed after autologous stem cell transplantation, and cohorts A, B and C differed in prior brentuximab vedotin exposure. Sample: peripheral blood mononuclear cells (PBMCs), taken before the second cycle of nivolumab. Receptors originate from a human donor with classical Hodgkin lymphoma.

This clone was picked up a small number of times. The J gene is TRBJ2-7, the V gene TRBV4-1, with D possibly being TRBD1 (5 bases). Germline V lookup: CDR1 MGHRA, CDR2 YSYEKL. This CDR3 is 14 amino acids long. V lost 0 bases to trimming and J lost 2 bases, with 8 bases between them. The CDR3 sequence: CASSQDLGAYEQYF. In DNA form, the CDR3 reads TGCGCCAGCAGCCAAGATTTAGGGGCCTACGAGCAGTACTTC.

This clone was seen only a few times. The chain is built from TRBV5-1 and TRBJ2-2; weak D call: TRBD1 (5 bases). Germline-derived CDR1 and CDR2 are SGHRS and YFSETQ. V lost 2 bases, J lost 0 bases, and 8 bases lay in between. CDR3 length: 15 residues. The CDR3 sequence is CASSLGVTNTGELFF. CDR3 bases: TGCGCCAGCAGCTTAGGGGTGACGAACACCGGGGAGCTGTTTTTT.

The chain links TRBV7-8 to TRBJ2-1, with a possible D match to TRBD2 (6 bases). The length of the CDR3 is 16 residues. The V gene lost 2 bases and the J gene lost 2 bases, with 13 bases spanning the gap. CDR1 is SGHVS, CDR2 FQNEAQ, per germline. This chain's CDR3 is CASSLLEGGPYNEQFF. CDR3 DNA: TGTGCCAGCAGCTTACTAGAGGGAGGCCCCTACAATGAGCAGTTCTTC. The variable domain in full, with the rest retrieved from reference TRBV7-8 and TRBJ2-1, is GAGVSQSPRYKVAKRGQDVALRCDPISGHVSLFWYQQALGQGPEFLTYFQNEAQLDKSGLPSDRFFAERPEGSVSTLKIQRTQQEDSAVYLCASSLLEGGPYNEQFFGPGTRLTVL.

V is TRBV27 and J is TRBJ1-4; possible D gene TRBD1, 5 bases. CDR1 and CDR2 from the germline V gene are MNHEY and SMNVEV (reference sequence). The CDR3 consists of 15 residues. V shed 1 base and J shed 3 bases, with 9 bases lying between them. In DNA, the CDR3 is TGTGCCAGCAGTTTATACGGGGGGGCTAATGAAAAACTGTTTTTT. It encodes CASSLYGGANEKLFF.

This clone was picked up one time. This chain joins TRBV27 and TRBJ2-3; 9 positions match TRBD2. Per germline, CDR1 MNHEY and CDR2 SMNVEV (reference sequence). Unmatched junction bases numbered 15, after V lost 6 bases and J lost 2 bases. The CDR3 has 18 residues. The CDR3 is CASSLLGGGGGYTDTQYF. The CDR3 DNA reads TGTGCCAGCAGCCTACTGGGAGGCGGGGGGGGATACACAGATACGCAGTATTTT.

The rearrangement uses TRBV10-1 and TRBJ2-2, with D tentatively TRBD1 (5 bases). Trimming took off 6 bases at V and 6 bases at J, with 17 bases between the two ends. The germline gives CDR1 WNHNN, CDR2 SYGVQD (reference sequence). The CDR3 extends over 15 amino acids. CDR3: CASSVDSRNAGELFF. As DNA, the CDR3 is TGCGCCAGCAGCGTAGACAGCCGAAACGCCGGGGAGCTGTTTTTT.

V is TRBV11-3 and J is TRBJ1-5; 7 nucleotides match TRBD1. Germline V gives CDR1 SGHNT, CDR2 YENEEA. V lost 1 base to trimming and J lost 8 bases; unmatched junction nucleotides: 2. CDR3 length equals 13 residues. This chain's CDR3 is CASSLGQGEPQHF. The CDR3 nucleotides are TGTGCCAGCAGCTTAGGACAGGGCGAGCCCCAGCATTTT.

This chain uses TRBV14 with TRBJ1-1, with 8 bases lining up with TRBD1. Germline trimming cut 0 bases from V and 9 bases from J; bases unmatched to any gene: 6. This CDR3 has 14 residues. CDR1 SGHDN and CDR2 FVKESK come from the germline V gene. The DNA of the CDR3 is TGTGCCAGCAGCCAAGATCTTCAGGGGGCGAAAGCTTTCTTT. Its translation: CASSQDLQGAKAFF.

The chain has TRBV5-4 and TRBJ2-7; D possibly corresponds to TRBD1 (5 bases). The length of the CDR3 is 13 residues. In germline, CDR1 is SGHNT, CDR2 YYREEE (reference sequence). V was shortened by 0 bases and J by 4 bases, with 8 bases between the two germline ends. CDR3 in amino acids: CASSLDRMYEQYV. CDR3 DNA sequence: TGTGCCAGCAGCTTGGACAGGATGTACGAGCAGTACGTC.